The following is a T cell receptor (beta chain) sequence with its context. No antigen is known for it. The data stem from a study of graft-versus-host responses after intestinal transplantation. In the study overall: The recipients all started with anti-thymocyte globulin induction and then took tacrolimus and steroids for 2 to 4 years. Study results and limitations: Graft-donor T cell macrochimerism coincided with high graft-versus-host to host-versus-graft clonal ratios in allografts.

The CDR3 runs to 16 residues. CDR1 and CDR2 (germline): MGHRA, YSYEKL. Trimming removed 6 bases from V and 4 bases from J; junction bases left unmatched: 9. Clones were sequenced by immunoSEQ multiplex PCR, and TCRdb holds only the in-frame ones, with some missing. The table has roughly 30,000 clones, roughly 80% seen once. The specimen comprised unstimulated CD8+ T cells sorted from spleen or lymph node cells, sampled before intestinal transplant. V is TRBV4-1 and J is TRBJ2-2; 9 bases agree with TRBD1. The sequence came from a human donor who received an intestinal transplant. In DNA form, the CDR3 reads TGCGCCAGCAGTTCGTCGGGACAGGGACTCACCGGGGAGCTGTTTTTT. It specifies CASSSSGQGLTGELFF.